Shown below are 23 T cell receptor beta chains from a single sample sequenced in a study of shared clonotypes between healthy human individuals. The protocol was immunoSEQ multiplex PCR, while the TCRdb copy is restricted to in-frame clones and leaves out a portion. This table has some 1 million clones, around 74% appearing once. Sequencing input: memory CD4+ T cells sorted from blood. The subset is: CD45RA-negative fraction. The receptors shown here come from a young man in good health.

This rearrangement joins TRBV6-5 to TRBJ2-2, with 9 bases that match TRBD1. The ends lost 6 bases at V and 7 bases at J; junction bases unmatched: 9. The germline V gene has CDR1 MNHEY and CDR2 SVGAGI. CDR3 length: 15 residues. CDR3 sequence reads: CASRLDWTGVGELFF. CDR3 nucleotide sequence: TGTGCCAGCAGGCTAGACTGGACAGGGGTCGGGGAGCTGTTTTTT.

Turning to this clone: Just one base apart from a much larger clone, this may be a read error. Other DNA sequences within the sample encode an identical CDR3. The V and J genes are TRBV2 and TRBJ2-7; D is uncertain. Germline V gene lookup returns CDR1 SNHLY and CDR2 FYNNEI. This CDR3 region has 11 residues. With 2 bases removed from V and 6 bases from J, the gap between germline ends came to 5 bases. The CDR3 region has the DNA TGTGCCAGCAGTGAAAGGGTCGAGCAGTACTTC. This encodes CASSERVEQYF.

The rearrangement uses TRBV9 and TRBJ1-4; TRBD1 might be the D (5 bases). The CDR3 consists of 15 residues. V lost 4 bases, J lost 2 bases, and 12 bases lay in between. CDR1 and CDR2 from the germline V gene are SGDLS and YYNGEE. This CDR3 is CASSFRGLTNEKLFF. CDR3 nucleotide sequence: TGTGCCAGCAGCTTTAGGGGTTTGACTAATGAAAAACTGTTTTTT.

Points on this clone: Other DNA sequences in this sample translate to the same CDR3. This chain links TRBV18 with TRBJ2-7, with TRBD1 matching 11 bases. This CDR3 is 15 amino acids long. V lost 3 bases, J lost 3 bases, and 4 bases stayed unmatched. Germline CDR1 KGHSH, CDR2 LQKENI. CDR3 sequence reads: CASSPAGQGGYEQYF. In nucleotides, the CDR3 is TGTGCCAGCTCACCCGCGGGACAGGGGGGCTACGAGCAGTACTTC.

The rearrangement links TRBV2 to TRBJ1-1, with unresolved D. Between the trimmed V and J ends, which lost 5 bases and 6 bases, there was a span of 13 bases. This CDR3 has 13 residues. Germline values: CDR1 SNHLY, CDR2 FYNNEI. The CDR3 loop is CASSWAGYAEAFF. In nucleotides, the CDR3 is TGTGCCAGCAGTTGGGCGGGTTACGCTGAAGCTTTCTTT.

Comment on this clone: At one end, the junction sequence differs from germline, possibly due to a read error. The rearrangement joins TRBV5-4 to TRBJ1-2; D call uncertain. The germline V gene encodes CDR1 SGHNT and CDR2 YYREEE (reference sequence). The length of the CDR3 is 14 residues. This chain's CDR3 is CASSLINGEDTRNF. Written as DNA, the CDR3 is TGTGCCAGCAGCTTGATTAACGGCGAGGATACAAGGAACTTC.

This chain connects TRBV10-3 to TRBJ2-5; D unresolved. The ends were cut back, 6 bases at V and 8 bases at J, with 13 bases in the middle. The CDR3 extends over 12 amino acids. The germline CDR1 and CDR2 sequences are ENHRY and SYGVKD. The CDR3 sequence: CAISRPPGTQYF. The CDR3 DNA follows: TGTGCCATCAGCCGACCCCCTGGAACCCAGTACTTC.

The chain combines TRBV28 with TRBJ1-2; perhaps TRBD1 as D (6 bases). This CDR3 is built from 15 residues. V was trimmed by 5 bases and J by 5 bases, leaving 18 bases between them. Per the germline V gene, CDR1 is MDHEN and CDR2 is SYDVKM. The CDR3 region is CASSPSGGGAYGYTF. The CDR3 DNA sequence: TGTGCCAGCAGTCCTAGCGGGGGGGGCGCATATGGCTACACCTTC.

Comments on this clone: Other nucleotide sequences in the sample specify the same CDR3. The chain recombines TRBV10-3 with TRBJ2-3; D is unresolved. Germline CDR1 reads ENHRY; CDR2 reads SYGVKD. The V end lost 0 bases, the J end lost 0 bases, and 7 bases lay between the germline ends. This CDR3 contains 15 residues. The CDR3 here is CAISESVTSTDTQYF. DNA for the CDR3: TGTGCCATCAGTGAGTCGGTTACTAGCACAGATACGCAGTATTTT.

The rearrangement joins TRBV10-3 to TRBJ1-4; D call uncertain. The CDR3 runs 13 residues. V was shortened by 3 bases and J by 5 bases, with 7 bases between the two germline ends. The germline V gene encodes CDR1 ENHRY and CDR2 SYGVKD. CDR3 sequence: CAISDAPNEKLFF. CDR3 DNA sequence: TGTGCCATCAGTGACGCCCCAAATGAAAAACTGTTTTTT.

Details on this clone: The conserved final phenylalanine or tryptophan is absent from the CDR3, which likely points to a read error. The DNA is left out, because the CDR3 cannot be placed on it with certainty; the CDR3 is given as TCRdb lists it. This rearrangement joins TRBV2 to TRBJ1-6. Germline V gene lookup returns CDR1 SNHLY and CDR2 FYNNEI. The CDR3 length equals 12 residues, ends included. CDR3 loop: CASSRDRSGFHY.

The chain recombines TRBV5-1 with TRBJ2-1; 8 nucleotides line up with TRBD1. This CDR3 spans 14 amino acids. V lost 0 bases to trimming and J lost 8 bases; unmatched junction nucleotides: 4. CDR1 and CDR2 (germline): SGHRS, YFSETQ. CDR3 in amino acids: CASSLGQGSDEQFF. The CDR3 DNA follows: TGCGCCAGCAGCTTGGGACAGGGGAGCGATGAGCAGTTCTTC.

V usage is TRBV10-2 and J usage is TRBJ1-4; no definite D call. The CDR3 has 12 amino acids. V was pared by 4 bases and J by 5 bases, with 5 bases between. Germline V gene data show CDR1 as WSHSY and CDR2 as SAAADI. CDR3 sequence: CASSVQNEKLFF. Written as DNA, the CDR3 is TGCGCCAGCAGTGTGCAGAATGAAAAACTGTTTTTT.

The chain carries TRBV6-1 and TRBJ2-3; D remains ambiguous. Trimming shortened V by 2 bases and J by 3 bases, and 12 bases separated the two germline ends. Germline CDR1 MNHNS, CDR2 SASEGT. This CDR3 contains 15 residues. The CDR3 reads CASSEISFGTDTQYF. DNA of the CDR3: TGTGCCAGCAGTGAAATTAGCTTCGGTACAGATACGCAGTATTTT.

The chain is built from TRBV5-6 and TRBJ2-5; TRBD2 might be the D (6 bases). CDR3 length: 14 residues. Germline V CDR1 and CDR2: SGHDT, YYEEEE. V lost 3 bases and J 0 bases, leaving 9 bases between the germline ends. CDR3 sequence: CASSSGLHQETQYF. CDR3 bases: TGTGCCAGCAGCTCGGGACTCCACCAAGAGACCCAGTACTTC.

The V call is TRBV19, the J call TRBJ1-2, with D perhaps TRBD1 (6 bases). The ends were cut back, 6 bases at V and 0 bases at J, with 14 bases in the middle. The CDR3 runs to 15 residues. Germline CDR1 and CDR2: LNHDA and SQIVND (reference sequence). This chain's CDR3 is CASRTKQGPNYGYTF. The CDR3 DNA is TGTGCCAGTAGGACAAAACAGGGCCCTAACTATGGCTACACCTTC.

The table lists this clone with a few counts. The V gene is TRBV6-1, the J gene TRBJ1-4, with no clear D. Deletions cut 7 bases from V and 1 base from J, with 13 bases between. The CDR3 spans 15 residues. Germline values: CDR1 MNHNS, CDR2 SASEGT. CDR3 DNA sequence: TGTGCCAGCATGGACCCCGGGATAACTAATGAAAAACTGTTTTTT. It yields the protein CASMDPGITNEKLFF.

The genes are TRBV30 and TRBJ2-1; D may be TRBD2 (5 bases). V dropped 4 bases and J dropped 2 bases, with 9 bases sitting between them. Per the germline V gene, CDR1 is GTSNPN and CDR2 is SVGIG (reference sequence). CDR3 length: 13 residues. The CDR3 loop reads CAWNAGAYNEQFF. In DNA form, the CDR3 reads TGTGCCTGGAATGCGGGTGCCTACAATGAGCAGTTCTTC.

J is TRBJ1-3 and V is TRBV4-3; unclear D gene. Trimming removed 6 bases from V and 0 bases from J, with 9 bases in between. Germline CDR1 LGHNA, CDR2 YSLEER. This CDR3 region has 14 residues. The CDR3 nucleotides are TGCGCCAGCAGAAACATCGGCTCTGGAAACACCATATATTTT. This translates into CASRNIGSGNTIYF.

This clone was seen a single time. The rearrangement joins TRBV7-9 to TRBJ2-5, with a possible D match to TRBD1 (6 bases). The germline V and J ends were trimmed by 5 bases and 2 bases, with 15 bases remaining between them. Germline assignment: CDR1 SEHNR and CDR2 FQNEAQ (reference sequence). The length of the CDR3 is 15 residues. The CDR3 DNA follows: TGTGCCAGCAGCCCCGGACAGAACCCACAAGAGACCCAGTACTTC. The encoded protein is CASSPGQNPQETQYF.

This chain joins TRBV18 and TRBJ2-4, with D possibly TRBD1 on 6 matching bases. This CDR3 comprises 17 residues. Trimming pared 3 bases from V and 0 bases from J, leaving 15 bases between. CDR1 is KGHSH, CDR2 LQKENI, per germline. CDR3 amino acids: CASSPLLGQLAKNIQYF. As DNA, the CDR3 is TGTGCCAGCTCACCTTTGCTTGGACAGCTAGCCAAAAACATTCAGTACTTC.

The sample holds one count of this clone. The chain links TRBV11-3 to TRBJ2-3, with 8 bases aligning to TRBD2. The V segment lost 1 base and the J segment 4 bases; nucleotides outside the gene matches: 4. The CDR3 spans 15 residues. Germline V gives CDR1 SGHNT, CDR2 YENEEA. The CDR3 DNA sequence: TGTGCCAGCAGCTTAGGCGCGGGAGGAGCAGATACGCAGTATTTT. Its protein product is CASSLGAGGADTQYF.

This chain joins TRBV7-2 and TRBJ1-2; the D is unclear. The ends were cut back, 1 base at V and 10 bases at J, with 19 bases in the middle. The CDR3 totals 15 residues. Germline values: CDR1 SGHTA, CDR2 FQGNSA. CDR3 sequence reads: CASSLGVLGYRPYTF. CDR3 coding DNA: TGTGCCAGCAGCTTAGGTGTTCTGGGGTATCGTCCCTACACCTTC.